The TCR beta chain described here comes from a study of cytomegalovirus exposure and HLA in healthy donors (dated by TCRdb to the late 2010s). Background for the entire study: A later analysis indicated that the 95 to 150 validation repertoires were generated on the platform also employed for the approximately 670 repertoires of the first cohort. High-throughput TCR immunosequencing, statistical association of individual TCRs with disease status, and machine learning were combined to predict cytomegalovirus infection status. The study was designed to test whether signatures of past pathogen exposure could be identified by cataloging public T cell receptors. Besides the first cohort of hundreds of subjects, a separate validation cohort made up of roughly 130 different subjects was used.

The donors were included in the validation cohort of roughly 120 subjects, a group kept apart from the 666-subject first cohort. From the germline V gene, CDR1 is SNHLY and CDR2 is FYNNEI. Measured from the cysteine to the phenylalanine, the CDR3 is 14 residues long. Only the CDR3 region is kept as DNA, spanning 42 bases read in frame from base 1. The trim is 7 bases for V and 7 bases for J, with a gap of 19 bases between the germline ends. The protocol used for the library was the immunoSEQ multiplex PCR assay. The published analysis was carried out like this. A statistical classification framework was built for diagnosing cytomegalovirus status from the catalog of TCR beta chain sequences. The table was pulled from immuneACCESS by TCRdb, which kept in-frame rearrangements only. Such tables lose some clones; where checked, under half of the loss comes from unresolved V genes, and the rest has no known cause. V and J calls plus clone size are reproduced from that table; the DNA served to infer D and trimming. The table for this sample lists about 200,000 clones; roughly 82% of them were counted only once. About an eighth of the sample lies in the top ten.

Broad study findings and their caveats: A later analysis found that TCRs clustered in the first cohort also tended to co-occur in the approximately 120 validation repertoires, with 94% of cluster scores above 0. According to the authors, the approach could potentially be generalized to other disease states and immunological phenotypes. Most TCR sequences were observed very rarely across donors, whereas some public TCRs were present in many individuals. A total of 164 TCR beta chains were listed by the study as associated with cytomegalovirus. A later analysis had no HLA typing for the validation cohort, so co-occurrence there was scored across all 110 or so repertoires. In both the original and validation cohorts, the classifier was reported to diagnose cytomegalovirus status with high specificity and sensitivity. A few of the identified cytomegalovirus-associated TCR beta chains were confirmed in vitro to be specific for cytomegalovirus antigens.

A note on this clone: Its antigen remains unidentified. Base qualities are not at hand, and no much larger clone is one base apart.

This sequence originates from a woman younger than 45 in good health and CMV-seropositive. The specimen was PBMCs. The sequence joins TRBV2 to TRBJ1-2; no D gene can be assigned with confidence. The DNA reads TGTGCCAGCACACCGGCCCGGGTCGGAGCTGGCTACACCTTC. Its protein product is CASTPARVGAGYTF.